The 27 T cell receptor beta chains given below trace back to one sample, sequenced in a study of shared clonotypes between healthy human individuals. The method was immunoSEQ multiplex PCR; TCRdb's version includes in-frame clones alone and lacks a portion of them. The table shows some 2.4 million clones, with roughly 93% occurring only once. The sequencing input was naive CD4+ T cells from PBMCs. The sample's subset: CD45RA+ positively selected. These receptors originate from a man aged 18 to 30 in good health. Some clones in this sample may be carry-over from other donors' samples.

V is TRBV12-5 and J is TRBJ2-5, with 7 bases identical to TRBD2. The ends lost 1 base at V and 2 bases at J; junction bases unmatched: 4. The CDR3 spans 15 residues. Germline CDR1 is LGHNT and CDR2 is FRNRAP. As DNA, the CDR3 is TGTGCTAGTGGTTTGGGGGAGGGCCCACAAGAGACCCAGTACTTC. Translating it yields CASGLGEGPQETQYF.

This clone was recorded once. This chain joins TRBV18 and TRBJ2-1, with D tentatively TRBD1 (5 bases). Per germline, CDR1 KGHSH and CDR2 LQKENI. Trimming shortened V by 4 bases and J by 3 bases, and 16 bases separated the two germline ends. The CDR3 totals 16 residues. The CDR3 reads CASSLNQGTLYNEQFF. CDR3 sequence (DNA): TGTGCCAGCTCACTTAACCAGGGAACACTCTACAATGAGCAGTTCTTC.

The table lists this clone with a count of one. This sequence joins TRBV10-3 and TRBJ1-1; no reliable D call. Looked up from germline, CDR1 is ENHRY and CDR2 is SYGVKD. The V end lost 3 bases, the J end lost 1 base, and 21 bases lay between the germline ends. The CDR3 spans 18 residues. The DNA for the CDR3 is TGTGCCATCAGTGATTCTTCTGGCATACCACTTTGGAACACTGAAGCTTTCTTT. Amino acids: CAISDSSGIPLWNTEAFF.

The genes are TRBV28 and TRBJ2-1; 12 bases line up with TRBD2. V shed 7 bases and J 4 bases; nucleotides not matched to a gene: 14. Germline lookup yields CDR1 MDHEN and CDR2 SYDVKM. The length of the CDR3 is 18 residues. The CDR3: CASTLIGPTSGRYNEQFF. The CDR3 coding sequence is TGTGCCAGCACCCTCATCGGGCCGACTAGCGGGAGATACAATGAGCAGTTCTTC.

Here the CDR3 reads CASSSRGAGATYGYTF. As DNA, the CDR3 is TGTGCCAGCAGCTCCCGTGGCGCAGGAGCTACCTATGGCTACACCTTC. This chain uses TRBV11-2 with TRBJ1-2; D gene ambiguous. Trimming took off 4 bases at V and 4 bases at J, with 19 bases between the two ends. CDR1 and CDR2 (germline): SGHAT, FQNNGV. This CDR3 contains 16 residues.

This chain joins TRBV30 and TRBJ1-6, with D possibly TRBD1 on 5 matching bases. The V gene's germline CDR1 is GTSNPN and CDR2 SVGIG (reference sequence). The germline V and J ends were trimmed by 0 bases and 8 bases, with 14 bases remaining between them. This CDR3 region has 15 residues. The CDR3 bases are TGTGCCTGGAGTGTACAAGGGACGAGGCATTCACCCCTCCACTTT. Residues: CAWSVQGTRHSPLHF.

On this clone: Within the sample, other DNA sequences also encode this same CDR3. In DNA, the CDR3 is TGCAGCGTTGAAAGGGCGGAAGAGACCCAGTACTTC. Translated, it gives CSVERAEETQYF. The chain links TRBV29-1 to TRBJ2-5, with D hard to call. The germline V and J ends were trimmed by 2 bases and 3 bases, with 7 bases remaining between them. Germline values: CDR1 SQVTM, CDR2 ANQGSEA. There are 12 residues in the CDR3.

DNA of the CDR3: TGCAGCGTCGTGGGGAGGGGCGCCGCTGAAGCTTTCTTT. It codes for CSVVGRGAAEAFF. The chain uses TRBV29-1 and TRBJ1-1; the D gene is possibly TRBD1 (5 bases). From germline, CDR1 is SQVTM and CDR2 ANQGSEA. Trimming removed 6 bases from V and 6 bases from J, with 17 bases in between. This CDR3 is built from 13 residues.

This chain links TRBV28 with TRBJ1-3, with TRBD1 identical over 7 bases. CDR3 length: 14 residues. The V gene end was trimmed by 6 bases and the J gene end by 2 bases; junction bases not matched to a gene: 4. The germline V gene encodes CDR1 MDHEN and CDR2 SYDVKM. The CDR3 region is CASSDRAAGNTIYF. The CDR3 nucleotides are TGTGCCAGCAGCGACAGGGCGGCTGGAAACACCATATATTTT.

This chain joins TRBV7-9 and TRBJ2-7; 13 bases are shared with TRBD2. The length of the CDR3 is 16 residues. Per germline, CDR1 SEHNR and CDR2 FQNEAQ (reference sequence). V was clipped by 6 bases and J by 7 bases; unmatched bases: 12. CDR3 residues: CASSPGTSGKEGEQYF. CDR3 DNA: TGTGCCAGCAGTCCCGGGACTAGCGGGAAAGAGGGTGAGCAGTACTTC.

In DNA form, the CDR3 reads TGTGCCAGCAGCCCCGGACAGGTTAACTATGGCTACACCTTC. The encoded protein is CASSPGQVNYGYTF. J is TRBJ1-2 and V is TRBV28, with 7 bases matching TRBD1. The junction had 5 bases not matched to a gene; V was cut back by 6 bases and J by 1 base. The germline V gene has CDR1 MDHEN and CDR2 SYDVKM. The CDR3 has 14 residues.

V gene TRBV5-4 combines with J gene TRBJ1-1; TRBD1 might be the D (6 bases). The CDR3 spans 17 residues. Germline CDR1 is SGHNT and CDR2 is YYREEE (reference sequence). Trimming removed 0 bases from V and 1 base from J, with 16 bases in between. The CDR3 loop is CASSLGKGVRRNTEAFF. Here the CDR3 DNA reads TGTGCCAGCAGCTTGGGGAAGGGGGTTCGGAGGAACACTGAAGCTTTCTTT.

The chain uses TRBV5-1 and TRBJ2-7, with D perhaps given as TRBD1 or TRBD2 (5 bases each). The CDR3 contains 15 residues. Germline V gives CDR1 SGHRS, CDR2 YFSETQ. V was shortened by 4 bases and J by 2 bases, with 16 bases between the two germline ends. The CDR3 DNA is TGCGCCAGCAGCATCGACGGGACGGTGACCTACGAGCAGTACTTC. Translating it yields CASSIDGTVTYEQYF.

A remark on this clone: The junction shows a germline mismatch at one end, possibly a read error. V is TRBV30 and J is TRBJ1-6, with 9 bases identical to TRBD1. Per the germline V gene, CDR1 is GTSNPN and CDR2 is SVGIG (reference sequence). This CDR3 region has 13 residues. The CDR3 DNA reads as TGTGCCCGGAGGGGACAGGGAGGTTCACCCCTCCACTTT. It yields the protein CARRGQGGSPLHF.

This clone occurred a few times. This sequence joins TRBV6-1 and TRBJ1-1; D not resolved. The V end was cut by 11 bases, the J end by 5 bases, with 12 bases between. The CDR3 is 11 amino acids. Germline assignment: CDR1 MNHNS and CDR2 SASEGT. This chain's CDR3 is CAVSKVTEAFF. As DNA, the CDR3 is TGTGCCGTTAGTAAAGTAACTGAAGCTTTCTTT.

Only a few counts were recorded for this clone. The chain joins TRBV7-2 to TRBJ1-1; the D gene is possibly TRBD1 (5 bases). The CDR3 has 15 amino acids. CDR1 and CDR2 from the germline V gene are SGHTA and FQGNSA. V lost 1 base and J 4 bases, leaving 13 bases between the germline ends. The CDR3 DNA is TGTGCCAGCAGCTTAGATCCAGGGTCAACCACTGAAGCTTTCTTT. Translated, it gives CASSLDPGSTTEAFF. The full variable domain, its missing parts supplied by reference TRBV7-2 and TRBJ1-1, is GAGVSQSPSNKVTEKGKDVELRCDPISGHTALYWYRQSLGQGLEFLIYFQGNSAPDKSGLPSDRFSAERTGGSVSTLTIQRTQQEDSAVYLCASSLDPGSTTEAFFGQGTRLTVV.

The count of this clone is one. The chain couples TRBV7-8 to TRBJ2-1; the match to TRBD2 covers 13 bases. This CDR3 region has 17 residues. J lost 7 bases, V lost 1 base, and 7 bases had no gene match. Germline V gene data show CDR1 as SGHVS and CDR2 as FQNEAQ. CDR3 nucleotide sequence: TGTGCCAGCAGCTTAGTGCTCGGGACTAGCGGGAATAATGAGCAGTTCTTC. Translation: CASSLVLGTSGNNEQFF.

This clone has only one observation. This sequence joins TRBV7-9 and TRBJ2-7, with 7 bases fitting TRBD1. The trim removed 1 base at V and 5 bases at J, leaving 5 bases unmatched. CDR3 length: 14 amino acids. Germline CDR1 SEHNR, CDR2 FQNEAQ (reference sequence). This CDR3 reads CASSLDAGGHEQYF. The DNA of the CDR3 is TGTGCCAGCAGCTTAGATGCAGGGGGACACGAGCAGTACTTC.

The CDR3 sequence: CASRSLRLETQYF. CDR3 nucleotides: TGTGCAAGTCGCTCCCTACGGCTGGAGACCCAGTACTTC. V is TRBV12-2 and J is TRBJ2-5. TRBV12-2 is deemed a pseudogene. This CDR3 has 13 residues.

The chain combines TRBV28 with TRBJ2-3; D is perhaps TRBD2 (5 bases). CDR1 and CDR2 from the germline V gene are MDHEN and SYDVKM. The CDR3 loop spans 13 amino acids. V was pared by 8 bases and J by 6 bases, with 15 bases between. The CDR3 sequence is CASAQDGGDTQYF. The CDR3 region has the DNA TGTGCCAGCGCCCAGGACGGCGGGGATACGCAGTATTTT.

Concerning this clone: Other nucleotide sequences in the sample specify the same CDR3. The chain couples TRBV5-1 to TRBJ1-3, with 8 bases aligning to TRBD1. V shed 4 bases, J shed 4 bases, and the junction held 4 bases outside the gene matches. CDR3 length: 14 amino acids. CDR1 and CDR2 from the germline V gene are SGHRS and YFSETQ. This chain's CDR3 is CASSPGQGGNTIYF. The CDR3, as DNA: TGCGCCAGCAGCCCCGGACAGGGAGGAAACACCATATATTTT.

The chain couples TRBV9 to TRBJ2-3; tentative D call: TRBD2 (7 bases). This CDR3 spans 16 amino acids. Per the germline V gene, CDR1 is SGDLS and CDR2 is YYNGEE. Trimming left V 4 bases short and J 1 base short, with 16 bases between. CDR3 protein: CASSPSWGGRTDTQYF. As DNA, the CDR3 is TGTGCCAGCAGCCCATCATGGGGGGGGCGCACAGATACGCAGTATTTT. Filled out from reference TRBV9 and TRBJ2-3, the complete variable domain reads DSGVTQTPKHLITATGQRVTLRCSPRSGDLSVYWYQQSLDQGLQFLIQYYNGEERAKGNILERFSAQQFPDLHSELNLSSLELGDSALYFCASSPSWGGRTDTQYFGPGTRLTVL.

The chain uses TRBV5-8 and TRBJ2-7; 8 bases are a match to TRBD1. Losses at the gene ends were 2 bases for V and 0 bases for J; bases not matched to a gene: 4. The CDR3 sequence is 15 residues long. CDR1 is SGHTS, CDR2 YDEGEE, per germline. The CDR3 loop is CASSFGTGTSYEQYF. As DNA, the CDR3 is TGTGCCAGCAGCTTCGGGACAGGAACCTCCTACGAGCAGTACTTC.

The V gene is TRBV28, the J gene TRBJ2-3, with D possibly matching TRBD2 (6 bases). Germline V lookup: CDR1 MDHEN, CDR2 SYDVKM. The CDR3 is made up of 15 amino acids. V lost 6 bases and J 0 bases, leaving 13 bases between the germline ends. This CDR3 is CASRATGGSTDTQYF. CDR3 in DNA: TGTGCCAGCAGAGCCACCGGGGGAAGCACAGATACGCAGTATTTT.

This clone was seen only once. V is TRBV4-2 and J is TRBJ2-7; TRBD1 aligns across 12 bases. CDR1 LGHNA and CDR2 YNFKEQ come from the germline V gene. After removal of 3 bases from V and 5 bases from J, the junction contained 8 bases not matched to a gene. The CDR3 consists of 16 residues. The CDR3 is CASSQRRGTGGNEQYF. The CDR3 coding sequence is TGTGCCAGCAGCCAGCGCCGGGGGACAGGGGGCAACGAGCAGTACTTC.

V gene TRBV11-2 combines with J gene TRBJ2-1; D is unresolved. Trimming cost V 1 base and J 6 bases, with 16 bases left between them. CDR1 is SGHAT, CDR2 FQNNGV, per germline. The CDR3 is 16 amino acids. CDR3 sequence reads: CASSLGQNSYRNEQFF. CDR3 in DNA: TGTGCCAGCAGCTTAGGACAAAACAGCTACCGCAATGAGCAGTTCTTC.

The CDR3 reads CASTQRDYGYTF. In nucleotides, the CDR3 is TGTGCCAGCACCCAGCGAGACTATGGCTACACCTTC. This rearrangement joins TRBV28 to TRBJ1-2; no clear D. The ends were cut back, 7 bases at V and 3 bases at J, with 9 bases in the middle. The V gene's germline CDR1 is MDHEN and CDR2 SYDVKM. The CDR3 length is 12 residues.